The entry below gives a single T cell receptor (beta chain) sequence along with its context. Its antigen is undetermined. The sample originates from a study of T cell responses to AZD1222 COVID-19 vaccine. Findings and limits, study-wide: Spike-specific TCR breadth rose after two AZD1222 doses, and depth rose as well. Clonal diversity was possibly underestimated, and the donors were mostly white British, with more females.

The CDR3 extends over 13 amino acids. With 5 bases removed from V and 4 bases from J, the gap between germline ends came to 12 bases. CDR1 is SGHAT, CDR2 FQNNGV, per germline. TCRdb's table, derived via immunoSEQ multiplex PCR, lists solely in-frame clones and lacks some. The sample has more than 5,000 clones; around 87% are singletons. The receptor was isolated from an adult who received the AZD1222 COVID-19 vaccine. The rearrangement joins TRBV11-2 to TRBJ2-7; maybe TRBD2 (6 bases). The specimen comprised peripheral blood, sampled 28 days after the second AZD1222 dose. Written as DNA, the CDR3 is TGTGCCAGCAGCCCGGCAGCGGGTTACGAGCAGTACTTC. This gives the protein CASSPAAGYEQYF.